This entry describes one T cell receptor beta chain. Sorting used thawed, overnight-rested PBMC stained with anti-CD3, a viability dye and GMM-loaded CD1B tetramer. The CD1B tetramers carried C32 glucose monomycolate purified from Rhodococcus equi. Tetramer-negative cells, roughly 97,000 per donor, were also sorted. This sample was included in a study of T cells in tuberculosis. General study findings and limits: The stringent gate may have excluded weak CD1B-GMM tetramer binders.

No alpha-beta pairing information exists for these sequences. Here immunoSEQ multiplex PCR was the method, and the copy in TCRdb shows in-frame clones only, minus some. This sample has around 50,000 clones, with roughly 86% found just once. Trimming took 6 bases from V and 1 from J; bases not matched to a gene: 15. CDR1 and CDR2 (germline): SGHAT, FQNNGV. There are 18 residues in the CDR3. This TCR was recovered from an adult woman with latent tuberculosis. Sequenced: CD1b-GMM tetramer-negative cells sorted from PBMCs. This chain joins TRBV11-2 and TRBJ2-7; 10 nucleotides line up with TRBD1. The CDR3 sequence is CASRRPGQGFPKSYEQYF. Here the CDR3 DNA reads TGTGCCAGCAGACGCCCGGGACAGGGGTTCCCCAAATCCTACGAGCAGTACTTC.